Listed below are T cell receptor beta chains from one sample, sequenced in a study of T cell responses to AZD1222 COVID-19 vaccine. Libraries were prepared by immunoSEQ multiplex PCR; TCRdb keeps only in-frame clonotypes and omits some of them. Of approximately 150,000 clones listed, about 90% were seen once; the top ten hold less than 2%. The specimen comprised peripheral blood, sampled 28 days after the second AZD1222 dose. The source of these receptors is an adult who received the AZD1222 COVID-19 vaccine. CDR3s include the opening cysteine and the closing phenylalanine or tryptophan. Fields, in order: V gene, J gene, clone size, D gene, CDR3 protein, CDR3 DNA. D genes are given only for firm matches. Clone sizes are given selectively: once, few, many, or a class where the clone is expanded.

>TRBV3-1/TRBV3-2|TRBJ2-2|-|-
CASSQAGNTGELFF
TGTGCCAGCAGTCAAGCAGGGAACACCGGGGAGCTGTTTTTT
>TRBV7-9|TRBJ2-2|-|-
CASSLWGYAVDANTGELFF
TGTGCCAGCAGCTTATGGGGTTACGCGGTGGACGCGAACACCGGGGAGCTGTTTTTT
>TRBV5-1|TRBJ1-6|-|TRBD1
CASSLQGAANSPLHF
TGCGCCAGCAGCTTACAGGGGGCGGCCAATTCACCCCTCCACTTT
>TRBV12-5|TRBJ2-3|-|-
CASGLHLWGTDTQYF
TGTGCTAGTGGTCTACACCTATGGGGCACAGATACGCAGTATTTT
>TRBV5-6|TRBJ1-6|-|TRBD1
CASSPRDRGLSPLHF
TGTGCCAGCAGCCCCCGGGACAGGGGGCTTTCACCCCTCCACTTT
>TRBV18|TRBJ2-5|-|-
CASSPRAAQQETQYF
TGTGCCAGCTCACCACGGGCAGCTCAACAAGAGACCCAGTACTTC
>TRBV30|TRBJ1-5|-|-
CAWSKTDLYQPQHF
TGTGCCTGGAGTAAGACGGACCTCTATCAGCCCCAGCATTTT
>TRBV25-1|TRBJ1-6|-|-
CASNGRENSPLHF
TGTGCCAGCAATGGCAGGGAAAATTCACCCCTCCACTTT
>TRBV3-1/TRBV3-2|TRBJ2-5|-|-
CASSQEGASGETQYF
TGTGCCAGCAGCCAAGAGGGCGCCTCCGGAGAGACCCAGTACTTC
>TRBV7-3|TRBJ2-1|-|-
CASSLRDNEQFF
TGTGCCAGCAGCTTAAGGGACAATGAGCAGTTCTTC
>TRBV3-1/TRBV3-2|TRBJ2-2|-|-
CASSRDLIGELFF
TGTGCCAGCAGCCGGGACCTCATCGGGGAGCTGTTTTTT
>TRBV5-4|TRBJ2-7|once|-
CASSFPGIGEQYF
TGTGCCAGCAGCTTCCCAGGGATCGGCGAGCAGTACTTC
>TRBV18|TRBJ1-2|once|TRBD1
CASSPGQGTANYGYTF
TGTGCCAGCTCACCAGGACAGGGGACAGCTAACTATGGCTACACCTTC
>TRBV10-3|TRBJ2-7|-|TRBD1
CAISDLRDSSSYEQYF
TGTGCCATCAGTGACCTCCGGGACAGTAGCTCCTACGAGCAGTACTTC
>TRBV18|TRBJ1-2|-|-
CASSPQRDEGYTF
TGTGCCAGCTCACCACAGAGGGATGAGGGCTACACCTTC
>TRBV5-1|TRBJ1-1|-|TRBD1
CASSPGQGLNEAFF
TGCGCCAGCTCACCGGGACAGGGTTTGAATGAAGCTTTCTTT
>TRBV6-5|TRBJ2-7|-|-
CASSYSVASSYEQYF
TGTGCCAGCAGTTACTCGGTAGCGAGCTCCTACGAGCAGTACTTC
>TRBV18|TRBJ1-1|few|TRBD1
CASSPRDSTDGGEAFF
TGTGCCAGCTCACCCCGGGACAGTACGGACGGTGGTGAAGCTTTCTTT
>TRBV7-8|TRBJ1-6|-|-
CASSRAFFNSPLHF
TGTGCCAGCAGCCGGGCCTTCTTCAATTCACCCCTCCACTTT
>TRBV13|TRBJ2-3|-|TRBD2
CASSHPGGSTDTQYF
TGTGCCAGCAGCCACCCGGGAGGCAGCACAGATACGCAGTATTTT
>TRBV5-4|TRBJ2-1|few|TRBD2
CASSPGLARNEQFF
TGTGCCAGCAGCCCGGGACTAGCGAGGAATGAGCAGTTCTTC
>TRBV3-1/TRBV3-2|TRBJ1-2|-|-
CASSSRVRDYGYTF
TGTGCCAGCAGCTCAAGAGTGAGGGACTATGGCTACACCTTC
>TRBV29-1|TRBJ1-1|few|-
CSVEGAGEAFF
TGCAGCGTTGAAGGGGCCGGTGAAGCTTTCTTT
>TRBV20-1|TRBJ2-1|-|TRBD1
CSASGTGWNEQFF
TGCAGTGCTAGTGGGACAGGGTGGAATGAGCAGTTCTTC
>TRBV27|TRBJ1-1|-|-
CASSLGATLRTEAFF
TGTGCCAGCAGTTTAGGGGCGACATTAAGAACTGAAGCTTTCTTT
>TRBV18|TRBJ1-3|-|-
CASSPESLSGNTIYF
TGTGCCAGCTCACCCGAGAGCCTCTCTGGAAACACCATATATTTT
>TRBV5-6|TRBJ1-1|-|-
CASSLAYRSREAFF
TGTGCCAGCAGCTTGGCCTACAGGTCTCGGGAAGCTTTCTTT
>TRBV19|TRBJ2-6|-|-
CASSGEDLSGANVLTF
TGTGCCAGTAGTGGAGAGGACCTCTCTGGGGCCAACGTCCTGACTTTC
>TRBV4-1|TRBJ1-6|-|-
CASSLDSYNSPLHF
TGCGCCAGCAGCCTTGACAGTTATAATTCACCCCTCCACTTT
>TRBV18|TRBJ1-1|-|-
CASSPQEEGSQAFF
TGTGCCAGCTCACCACAAGAGGAAGGGAGTCAAGCTTTCTTT
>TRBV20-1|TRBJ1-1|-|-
CSAPDTKEAFF
TGCAGTGCGCCGGACACTAAGGAAGCTTTCTTT
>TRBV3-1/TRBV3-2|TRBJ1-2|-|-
CASSQDRGTGYTF
TGTGCCAGCAGCCAAGATCGAGGCACTGGCTACACCTTC
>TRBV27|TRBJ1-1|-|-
CASSFGRSATEAFF
TGTGCCAGCAGTTTTGGGAGGTCGGCAACTGAAGCTTTCTTT
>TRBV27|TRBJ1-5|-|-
CASSFREVGQPQHF
TGTGCCAGCAGTTTCAGGGAGGTGGGTCAGCCCCAGCATTTT
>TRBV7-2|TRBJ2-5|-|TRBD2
CASRGGTSGTLTQYF
TGTGCCAGCAGGGGCGGGACTAGCGGGACTTTGACCCAGTACTTC
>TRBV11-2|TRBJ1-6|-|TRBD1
CASSGGQGANYNSPLHF
TGTGCCAGCAGCGGGGGACAGGGGGCCAACTATAATTCACCCCTCCACTTT
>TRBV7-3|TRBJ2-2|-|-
CASSSETRGTGELFF
TGTGCCAGCAGCTCCGAAACTAGGGGCACCGGGGAGCTGTTTTTT
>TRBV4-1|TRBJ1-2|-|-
CASSQDGAFGYGYTF
TGCGCCAGCAGCCAAGATGGTGCATTTGGCTATGGCTACACCTTC
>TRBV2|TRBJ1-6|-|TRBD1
CASSEGDSVALHF
TGTGCCAGCAGTGAGGGGGACAGCGTAGCCCTCCACTTT
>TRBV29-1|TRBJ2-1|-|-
CSVYPGPIPGNEQFF
TGCAGCGTGTACCCCGGGCCAATTCCTGGCAATGAGCAGTTCTTC
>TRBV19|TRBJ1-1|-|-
CASSIGLTYTEAFF
TGTGCCAGTAGTATCGGTCTGACGTACACTGAAGCTTTCTTT
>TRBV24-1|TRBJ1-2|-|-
CATSDLSYGYTF
TGTGCCACCAGTGATTTAAGCTATGGCTACACCTTC
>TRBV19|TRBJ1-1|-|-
CASSIGWAGGNTEAFF
TGTGCCAGTAGTATAGGTTGGGCGGGAGGGAACACTGAAGCTTTCTTT
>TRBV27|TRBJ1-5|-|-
CASSQMAGQPQHF
TGTGCCAGCAGCCAGATGGCGGGTCAGCCCCAGCATTTT
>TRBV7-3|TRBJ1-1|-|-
CASSTQTHTEAFF
TGTGCCAGCAGCACCCAAACCCACACTGAAGCTTTCTTT
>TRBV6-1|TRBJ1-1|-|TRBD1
CASSEAQGLNTEAFF
TGTGCCAGCAGTGAAGCACAGGGGTTGAACACTGAAGCTTTCTTT
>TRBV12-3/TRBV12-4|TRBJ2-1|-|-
CASSLPRSEQFF
TGTGCCAGCAGCCTACCTAGGAGTGAGCAGTTCTTC
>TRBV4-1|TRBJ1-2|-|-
CASSQDRAALNYGYTF
TGCGCCAGCAGCCAAGACAGGGCCGCCCTTAACTATGGCTACACCTTC
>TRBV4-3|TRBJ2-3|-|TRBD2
CASSQHLAGGPTTDTQYF
TGCGCCAGCAGCCAGCATCTAGCGGGAGGCCCCACCACAGATACGCAGTATTTT
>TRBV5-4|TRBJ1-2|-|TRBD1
CASSATGRERKNYGYTF
TGTGCCAGCAGCGCGACAGGGCGAGAGAGAAAGAACTATGGCTACACCTTC
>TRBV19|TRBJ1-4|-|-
CASGSGPGSNEKLFF
TGTGCCAGTGGGAGCGGGCCCGGGTCAAATGAAAAACTGTTTTTT